This T cell receptor (beta chain) came from a study of blood T cell repertoires in COVID-19. Study context: Sites across the United States, Italy and Spain contributed samples from acute and convalescent COVID-19.

In the authors' workflow: How many nucleated cells were present was estimated from reference gene primer amplification. TCRdb keeps only in-frame clones here, not all; method: immunoSEQ multiplex PCR. That table furnishes V, J and clone size, whereas the DNA furnished D and trimming. The table lists 360,000 or so clones, less than 90% of them singletons. Trimming took off 6 bases at V and 5 bases at J, with 10 bases between the two ends. The CDR3 is made up of 13 amino acids. Germline V gene lookup returns CDR1 MNHEY and CDR2 SMNVEV (reference sequence). The chain links TRBV27 to TRBJ2-2; a possible D gene is TRBD2 (5 bases). The material sequenced was PBMCs or T cells enriched from blood (not recorded which). The sequence was collected from a woman aged 25 to 39 who had recovered from COVID-19. The CDR3 DNA follows: TGTGCCAGCAGACTAGAGCCTACCGGGGAGCTGTTTTTT. Protein sequence: CASRLEPTGELFF.